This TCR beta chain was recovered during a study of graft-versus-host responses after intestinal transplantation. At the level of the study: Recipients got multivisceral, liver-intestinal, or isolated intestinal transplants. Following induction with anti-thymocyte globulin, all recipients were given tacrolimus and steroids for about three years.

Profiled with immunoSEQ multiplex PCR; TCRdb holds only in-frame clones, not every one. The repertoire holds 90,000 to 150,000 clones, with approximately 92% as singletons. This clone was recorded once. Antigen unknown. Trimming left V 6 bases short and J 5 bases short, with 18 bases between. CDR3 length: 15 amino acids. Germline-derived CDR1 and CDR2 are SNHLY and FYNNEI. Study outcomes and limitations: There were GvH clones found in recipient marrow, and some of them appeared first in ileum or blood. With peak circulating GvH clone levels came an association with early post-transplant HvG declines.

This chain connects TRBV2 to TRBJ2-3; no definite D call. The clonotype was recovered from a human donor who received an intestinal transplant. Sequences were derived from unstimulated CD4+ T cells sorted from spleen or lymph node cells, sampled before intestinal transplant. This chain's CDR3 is CASREQPVTQDTQYF. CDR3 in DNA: TGTGCCAGCAGAGAGCAACCGGTTACACAAGATACGCAGTATTTT.